These 14 T cell receptor beta chains originate from one sample sequenced in a study of CD8 T cells in ankylosing spondylitis. TCRdb called the 5' RACE reads again in MiXCR, with one record for every CDR3 protein. The table includes under 300,000 distinct CDR3 sequences, 7.5% to 9% detected once. The sequenced sample consisted of blood, either unsorted or a sorted T cell fraction (not recorded which). These receptor sequences come from a male donor with ankylosing spondylitis or in good health (not recorded which).

This clonotype was seen more than once but under ten times. The chain combines TRBV9 with TRBJ2-3, with D unclear. The germline gives CDR1 SGDLS, CDR2 YYNGEE. Trimming pared 3 bases from V and 6 bases from J, leaving 5 bases between. This CDR3 has 11 amino acids. The CDR3 nucleotides are TGTGCCAGCAGCGCTTCCGATACGCAGTATTTT. Its protein product is CASSASDTQYF.

This clonotype showed up many times. The CDR3 here is CSATGRGARSKRSYNEQFF. In DNA, the CDR3 is TGCAGTGCTACCGGTCGGGGGGCCCGAAGCAAGCGCTCCTACAATGAGCAGTTCTTC. V gene TRBV20-1 combines with J gene TRBJ2-1; D may be TRBD2 (7 bases). In germline, CDR1 is DFQATT, CDR2 SNEGSKA (reference sequence). V lost 4 bases and J 0 bases, leaving 25 bases between the germline ends. The CDR3 is 19 residues long.

This clonotype was found many times. CDR3 residues: CSASDIGGLNTEAFF. CDR3 sequence (DNA): TGCAGTGCTTCCGACATCGGGGGGTTGAACACTGAAGCTTTCTTT. V is TRBV20-1 and J is TRBJ1-1; D is possibly TRBD1 (5 bases). The CDR3 loop spans 15 amino acids. V was cut by 5 bases and J by 0 bases, with 16 bases left in between. In germline, CDR1 is DFQATT, CDR2 SNEGSKA (reference sequence).

At least ten counts were recorded for this clonotype. V usage is TRBV24-1 and J usage is TRBJ2-2, with unresolved D. V was clipped by 2 bases and J by 11 bases, with 5 bases between them. The germline V gene encodes CDR1 KGHDR and CDR2 SFDVKD. There are 11 residues in the CDR3. CDR3 sequence (DNA): TGTGCCACCAGTGATTACGACGAGCTGTTTTTT. Encoded protein: CATSDYDELFF.

This clonotype was counted ten times or more. V is TRBV7-9 and J is TRBJ1-1; TRBD1 matches at 8 bases. The CDR3 has 14 amino acids. V was clipped by 2 bases and J by 1 base; unmatched bases: 0. Germline CDR1 and CDR2: SEHNR and FQNEAQ (reference sequence). In DNA form, the CDR3 reads TGTGCCAGCAGCTTACAGGGGGCGAACACTGAAGCTTTCTTT. Its translation: CASSLQGANTEAFF. The whole variable domain, remainder taken from reference TRBV7-9 and TRBJ1-1, is DTGVSQNPRHKITKRGQNVTFRCDPISEHNRLYWYRQTLGQGPEFLTYFQNEAQLEKSRLLSDRFSAERPKGSFSTLEIQRTEQGDSAMYLCASSLQGANTEAFFGQGTRLTVV.

The CDR3: CASSLASFSTDTQYF. The CDR3 region has the DNA TGCGCCAGCAGCTTGGCATCTTTTAGCACAGATACGCAGTATTTT. The rearrangement uses TRBV5-1 and TRBJ2-3; D is uncertain. The CDR3 consists of 15 residues. The V gene lost 0 bases and the J gene lost 0 bases, with 8 bases spanning the gap. CDR1 is SGHRS, CDR2 YFSETQ, per germline.

In regard to this clonotype: A much larger clone differs by one base, so this may be a read error. The chain has TRBV10-3 and TRBJ2-7; D is uncertain. V dropped 8 bases and J dropped 6 bases, with 5 bases sitting between them. The CDR3 is made up of 9 amino acids. The germline CDR1 and CDR2 sequences are ENHRY and SYGVKD. CDR3 in DNA: TGTGCCATCGGGGTCGAGCAGTACTTC. This gives the protein CAIGVEQYF.

Many counts were recorded for this clonotype. This chain joins TRBV10-3 and TRBJ2-1; D not resolved. The CDR3 is 11 residues long. Trimming took off 2 bases at V and 8 bases at J, with 4 bases between the two ends. Germline CDR1 is ENHRY and CDR2 is SYGVKD. CDR3 in amino acids: CAISELDEQFF. The CDR3 DNA sequence: TGTGCCATCAGTGAGCTGGATGAGCAGTTCTTC.

This clonotype was recorded at least ten times. The gene calls are TRBV15 and TRBJ2-2; 10 bases match TRBD2. The germline V gene encodes CDR1 LNHNV and CDR2 YYDKDF (reference sequence). Germline trimming cut 3 bases from V and 6 bases from J; bases unmatched to any gene: 1. This CDR3 is built from 14 residues. CDR3 sequence (DNA): TGTGCCACCAGCAGGAGCGGGGGGGCCGGGGAGCTGTTTTTT. Its protein product is CATSRSGGAGELFF.

This clonotype has a count of ten or more. This chain uses TRBV12-3 or TRBV12-4 with TRBJ2-3; unclear D gene. CDR3 length equals 13 residues. V dropped 5 bases and J dropped 6 bases, with 12 bases sitting between them. The CDR3 spells CASSRRWRDTQYF. CDR3 DNA sequence: TGTGCCAGCAGTCGCCGATGGCGGGATACGCAGTATTTT.

Only a few counts were recorded for this clonotype. The gene calls are TRBV4-1 and TRBJ2-1; D is unresolved. This CDR3 comprises 14 residues. CDR1 MGHRA and CDR2 YSYEKL come from the germline V gene. V lost 1 base and J lost 9, with 13 bases in between. The CDR3 protein is CASSQGGVRGEQFF. In DNA, the CDR3 is TGCGCCAGCAGCCAAGGAGGAGTCCGCGGTGAGCAGTTCTTC.

This clonotype was counted ten times or more. The chain links TRBV5-5 to TRBJ2-7, with D unclear. The CDR3 totals 14 residues. Trimming pared 0 bases from V and 2 bases from J, leaving 9 bases between. CDR1 is SGHKS and CDR2 is YYEKEE in the germline V gene (reference sequence). This chain's CDR3 is CASSLDSRPYEQYF. The DNA for the CDR3 is TGTGCCAGCAGCTTGGACAGCCGACCCTACGAGCAGTACTTC.

This clonotype was seen ten or more times. The chain carries TRBV5-1 and TRBJ2-5, with TRBD2 matching over 14 bases. CDR3 length equals 15 residues. Germline CDR1 is SGHRS and CDR2 is YFSETQ. Trimming removed 3 bases from V and 5 bases from J; junction bases left unmatched: 3. This chain's CDR3 is CASSWTSGGSETQYF. The CDR3 nucleotides read TGCGCCAGCAGCTGGACTAGCGGGGGGTCTGAGACCCAGTACTTC.

This clonotype appeared many times. The chain has TRBV20-1 and TRBJ1-2; D is possibly TRBD1 (5 bases). Germline CDR1 DFQATT, CDR2 SNEGSKA (reference sequence). This CDR3 is built from 15 residues. Trimming stripped 0 bases from V and 2 bases from J, with 13 bases between. The CDR3 loop reads CSARDGRTNNYGYTF. The CDR3 nucleotides are TGCAGTGCTAGAGATGGTAGGACAAACAACTATGGCTACACCTTC.